Each of the 27 T cell receptor beta chains below was sequenced from the same sample in a study of blood T cells in healthy people across ages. A sample-barcoded 5' primer and a J-beta primer mix were used in a second PCR of roughly 6 to 11 cycles. TCRdb fed the 5' RACE reads into MiXCR, producing one record per CDR3 protein. The sample gives some 1.5 million distinct CDR3 sequences, approximately 39% of which show up once; around 4% is in the top ten. The sequencing input was blood. Receptor source: a woman aged 18-29 years in good health.

V gene TRBV28 combines with J gene TRBJ2-7; D may be TRBD1 (7 bases). The CDR3 has 16 amino acids. Germline CDR1 reads MDHEN; CDR2 reads SYDVKM. Trimming cost V 4 bases and J 0 bases, with 16 bases left between them. The CDR3 sequence: CASSSRGTADSYEQYF. As DNA, the CDR3 is TGTGCCAGCAGTTCCCGCGGGACAGCAGACTCCTACGAGCAGTACTTC.

At least ten counts were recorded for this clonotype. The V gene is TRBV12-3 or TRBV12-4, the J gene TRBJ2-1; D uncertain. The CDR3 is 11 amino acids. The V and J ends lost 6 bases and 7 bases respectively, with 7 bases between them. In DNA form, the CDR3 reads TGTGCCAGCAGCTTATCTAATGAGCAGTTCTTC. This gives the protein CASSLSNEQFF.

Comment on this clonotype: A much larger clone lies one base from this, so it may be a read error. The chain joins TRBV9 to TRBJ2-1; 16 positions match TRBD2. CDR1 is SGDLS and CDR2 is YYNGEE in the germline V gene. The CDR3 totals 19 residues. V shed 3 bases, J shed 8 bases, and the junction held 14 bases outside the gene matches. This chain's CDR3 is CASSAAGTSGRVSYDEQFF. DNA for the CDR3: TGTGCCAGCAGCGCCGCCGGGACTAGCGGGAGGGTATCATACGATGAGCAGTTCTTC. The full variable domain, its missing parts supplied by reference TRBV9 and TRBJ2-1, is DSGVTQTPKHLITATGQRVTLRCSPRSGDLSVYWYQQSLDQGLQFLIQYYNGEERAKGNILERFSAQQFPDLHSELNLSSLELGDSALYFCASSAAGTSGRVSYDEQFFGPGTRLTVL.

The gene calls are TRBV7-3 and TRBJ2-3; tentatively, D is TRBD2 (6 bases). The V end was cut by 2 bases, the J end by 4 bases, with 10 bases between. Looked up from germline, CDR1 is SGHTA and CDR2 is FQGTGA. The CDR3 is made up of 14 amino acids. The CDR3 is CASSLRRASDTQYF. The DNA of the CDR3 is TGTGCCAGCAGCTTACGGAGGGCCTCAGATACGCAGTATTTT.

A note on this clonotype: A much larger clone lies one base from this, so it may be a read error. The chain links TRBV10-3 to TRBJ2-7; D is unclear. This CDR3 is 13 amino acids long. CDR1 and CDR2 from the germline V gene are ENHRY and SYGVKD. CDR3 sequence: CAISAGVTYERYF. CDR3 DNA: TGTGCCATCAGTGCAGGAGTAACCTACGAGCGGTACTTC.

This clonotype was observed a few times. The rearrangement joins TRBV6-6 to TRBJ2-7, with D hard to call. Germline V CDR1 and CDR2: MNHNY, SVGAGI (reference sequence). With 5 bases removed from V and 5 bases from J, the gap between germline ends came to 10 bases. CDR3 length equals 12 residues. CDR3 sequence reads: CASSKSFDEQYF. As DNA, the CDR3 is TGTGCCAGCAGTAAATCCTTCGACGAGCAGTACTTC.

J is TRBJ2-7 and V is TRBV12-5; 9 bases map to TRBD1. The CDR3 has 16 residues. CDR1 and CDR2 (germline): LGHNT, FRNRAP. Trimming removed 2 bases from V and 2 bases from J; junction bases left unmatched: 7. CDR3 sequence (DNA): TGTGCTAGTGGTTTGATTACAGGGGGCGCAACCTACGAGCAGTACTTC. Protein product: CASGLITGGATYEQYF.

This chain links TRBV9 with TRBJ1-6; D perhaps matches TRBD1 (6 bases). Germline loops: CDR1 SGDLS, CDR2 YYNGEE. There are 15 residues in the CDR3. Trimming removed 2 bases at V and 6 bases at J, with 12 bases between. CDR3 amino acids: CASSVSGAINSPLHF. CDR3 DNA: TGTGCCAGCAGCGTCTCAGGGGCGATTAATTCACCCCTCCACTTT.

The rearrangement links TRBV12-3 or TRBV12-4 to TRBJ2-5, with D tentatively TRBD2 (5 bases). CDR3 length: 14 residues. Trimming took 3 bases from V and 5 from J, leaving 13 bases between them. CDR3 coding DNA: TGTGCCAGCAGTTTTTCGCTACCGGGGGAGACCCAGTACTTC. Translating it yields CASSFSLPGETQYF.

CDR3 loop: CSVDRNTNTGELFF. The CDR3 region has the DNA TGCAGCGTTGATCGTAACACGAACACCGGGGAGCTGTTTTTT. This rearrangement joins TRBV29-1 to TRBJ2-2; D not resolved. The CDR3 extends over 14 amino acids. Trimming pared 3 bases from V and 0 bases from J, leaving 8 bases between. Germline V CDR1 and CDR2: SQVTM, ANQGSEA.

This clonotype was seen only a few times. V and J are TRBV5-1 and TRBJ2-6; D unclear. V was pared by 3 bases and J by 0 bases, with 10 bases between. In germline, CDR1 is SGHRS, CDR2 YFSETQ. The CDR3 consists of 16 residues. CDR3 sequence reads: CASSSDPISGANVLTF. The CDR3 DNA reads as TGCGCCAGCAGCTCAGACCCCATCTCTGGGGCCAACGTCCTGACTTTC.

The chain joins TRBV9 to TRBJ2-3, with 9 bases aligning to TRBD2. The CDR3 consists of 17 residues. The junction had 14 bases not matched to a gene; V was cut back by 4 bases and J by 5 bases. Per the germline V gene, CDR1 is SGDLS and CDR2 is YYNGEE. The CDR3 sequence is CASSPFGAGGGIDTQYF. In nucleotides, the CDR3 is TGTGCCAGCAGCCCCTTTGGAGCGGGAGGAGGCATAGATACGCAGTATTTT. Looking up the rest from reference TRBV9 and TRBJ2-3 gives the full variable domain: DSGVTQTPKHLITATGQRVTLRCSPRSGDLSVYWYQQSLDQGLQFLIQYYNGEERAKGNILERFSAQQFPDLHSELNLSSLELGDSALYFCASSPFGAGGGIDTQYFGPGTRLTVL.

V gene TRBV27 combines with J gene TRBJ2-7, with TRBD2 matching over 8 bases. There are 18 residues in the CDR3. In germline, CDR1 is MNHEY, CDR2 SMNVEV (reference sequence). Trimming cost V 1 base and J 7 bases; bases outside gene matches: 18. Written as DNA, the CDR3 is TGTGCCAGCAGTTTATTGAACGGGGGGGAGGCCTACTACAATGAGCAGTACTTC. Amino acid sequence: CASSLLNGGEAYYNEQYF.

The V call is TRBV6-2 or TRBV6-3, the J call TRBJ2-3; 11 bases fit TRBD1. The germline V gene encodes CDR1 MNHEY and CDR2 SVGEGT. This CDR3 spans 14 amino acids. The junction had 4 bases not matched to a gene; V was cut back by 3 bases and J by 8 bases. CDR3: CASSYGQGAGTQYF. Written as DNA, the CDR3 is TGTGCCAGCAGTTATGGACAGGGGGCAGGTACGCAGTATTTT.

A few counts support this clonotype. The chain links TRBV12-3 or TRBV12-4 to TRBJ1-1; 9 bases are shared with TRBD1. CDR3 length equals 15 residues. V trimming: 3 bases; J trimming: 1 base; junction bases outside the gene matches: 3. The CDR3 nucleotides are TGTGCCAGCAGTTTCGGACAGGGGCGGAACACTGAAGCTTTCTTT. Residues: CASSFGQGRNTEAFF.

This clonotype has just a few counts. The CDR3 region is CASSPHSGGEKLFF. The CDR3 coding sequence is TGTGCCAGCAGCCCCCACTCAGGCGGCGAAAAACTGTTTTTT. The V call is TRBV11-2, the J call TRBJ1-4; D not certain. This CDR3 has 14 residues. V dropped 5 bases and J dropped 8 bases, with 15 bases sitting between them. The V gene's germline CDR1 is SGHAT and CDR2 FQNNGV.

This clonotype was observed a handful of times. The genes are TRBV28 and TRBJ2-5; 9 positions match TRBD1. Germline CDR1 and CDR2: MDHEN and SYDVKM. The CDR3 length is 15 residues. V was pared by 4 bases and J by 11 bases, with 14 bases of the junction left unmatched. The CDR3 DNA reads as TGTGCCAGCAGTTCACCTTCCCCGGGACAGGGAAAGCAGTACTTC. Translating it yields CASSSPSPGQGKQYF.

This rearrangement joins TRBV7-8 to TRBJ2-1, with a weak D call TRBD2 (5 bases). V lost 4 bases and J lost 7, with 14 bases in between. The CDR3 runs to 14 residues. CDR1 SGHVS and CDR2 FQNEAQ come from the germline V gene. The CDR3 DNA reads as TGTGCCAGCAGCTGGCGGGCCCAAAGGAATGAGCAGTTCTTC. Amino acid sequence: CASSWRAQRNEQFF. The full variable domain, rest sourced from reference TRBV7-8 and TRBJ2-1, is GAGVSQSPRYKVAKRGQDVALRCDPISGHVSLFWYQQALGQGPEFLTYFQNEAQLDKSGLPSDRFFAERPEGSVSTLKIQRTQQEDSAVYLCASSWRAQRNEQFFGPGTRLTVL.

The chain recombines TRBV29-1 with TRBJ2-2, with 7 bases identical to TRBD1. CDR1 and CDR2 (germline): SQVTM, ANQGSEA. V gave up 7 bases and J gave up 0 bases; unmatched junction bases: 14. CDR3 length equals 17 residues. The CDR3 DNA follows: TGCAGCGCCAAGCTAGGGACAGACTTCGCGAACACCGGGGAGCTGTTTTTT. Its translation is CSAKLGTDFANTGELFF.

The gene calls are TRBV7-2 and TRBJ2-3, with TRBD1 matching 10 bases. CDR1 is SGHTA and CDR2 is FQGNSA in the germline V gene. This CDR3 comprises 14 residues. V gave up 5 bases and J gave up 4 bases; unmatched junction bases: 3. The CDR3, as DNA: TGTGCCAGCAGCCAGACAGGGGGCCCAGATACGCAGTATTTT. It encodes CASSQTGGPDTQYF.

This clonotype has more than one count but fewer than ten. This rearrangement joins TRBV15 to TRBJ2-3, with D unclear. The CDR3 runs to 15 residues. The V and J ends lost 3 bases and 0 bases respectively, with 10 bases between them. The germline V gene encodes CDR1 LNHNV and CDR2 YYDKDF (reference sequence). The CDR3 is CATSSRAPSTDTQYF. Here the CDR3 DNA reads TGTGCCACCAGCAGTCGAGCCCCTAGCACAGATACGCAGTATTTT.

The chain couples TRBV7-2 to TRBJ1-4; a possible D gene is TRBD1 (5 bases). The V end was cut by 3 bases, the J end by 5 bases, with 16 bases between. CDR3 length: 16 amino acids. Germline lookup yields CDR1 SGHTA and CDR2 FQGNSA. The CDR3 sequence is CASSFRGGTGNEKLFF. In nucleotides, the CDR3 is TGTGCCAGCAGCTTTAGGGGCGGGACGGGGAATGAAAAACTGTTTTTT.

The chain uses TRBV5-8 and TRBJ1-2; unclear D gene. Germline values: CDR1 SGHTS, CDR2 YDEGEE. CDR3 length: 12 amino acids. V was trimmed by 4 bases and J by 4 bases, leaving 8 bases between them. This chain's CDR3 is CASSPWPYGYTF. DNA of the CDR3: TGTGCCAGCAGCCCGTGGCCCTATGGCTACACCTTC. The whole variable domain, filled in from reference TRBV5-8 and TRBJ1-2, reads EAGVTQSPTHLIKTRGQQATLRCSPISGHTSVYWYQQALGLGLQFLLWYDEGEERNRGNFPPRFSGRQFPNYSSELNVNALELEDSALYLCASSPWPYGYTFGSGTRLTVV.

The gene calls are TRBV30 and TRBJ2-3, with D perhaps matching TRBD1 or TRBD2 (6 bases each). The CDR3 has 14 amino acids. The ends were cut back, 3 bases at V and 10 bases at J, with 20 bases in the middle. Per the germline V gene, CDR1 is GTSNPN and CDR2 is SVGIG (reference sequence). The CDR3, as DNA: TGTGCCTGGAGGGTTAGCGGAGGACAGATATCGCAGTATTTT. Its protein is CAWRVSGGQISQYF.

The chain combines TRBV27 with TRBJ2-2, with D unclear. The CDR3 runs 16 residues. V was shortened by 5 bases and J by 0 bases, with 13 bases between the two germline ends. Germline CDR1 and CDR2: MNHEY and SMNVEV (reference sequence). The CDR3 nucleotides are TGTGCCAGCAGTCCGTACTGGCGGACGAACACCGGGGAGCTGTTTTTT. Translated, it gives CASSPYWRTNTGELFF.

This chain joins TRBV27 and TRBJ1-5; D gene ambiguous. V gave up 6 bases and J gave up 1 base, with 10 bases separating them. The germline V gene has CDR1 MNHEY and CDR2 SMNVEV (reference sequence). The CDR3 extends over 14 amino acids. As DNA, the CDR3 is TGTGCCAGCAGATCTATTATAAGCAATCAGCCCCAGCATTTT. Protein product: CASRSIISNQPQHF.

This clonotype was counted only a few times. The chain is built from TRBV12-5 and TRBJ1-5; D gene unclear. Germline V gene data show CDR1 as LGHNT and CDR2 as FRNRAP. The V end was cut by 7 bases, the J end by 2 bases, with 9 bases between. The CDR3 sequence is 13 residues long. The CDR3: CASAGSGNQPQHF. In nucleotides, the CDR3 is TGTGCTAGTGCCGGGTCAGGCAATCAGCCCCAGCATTTT.